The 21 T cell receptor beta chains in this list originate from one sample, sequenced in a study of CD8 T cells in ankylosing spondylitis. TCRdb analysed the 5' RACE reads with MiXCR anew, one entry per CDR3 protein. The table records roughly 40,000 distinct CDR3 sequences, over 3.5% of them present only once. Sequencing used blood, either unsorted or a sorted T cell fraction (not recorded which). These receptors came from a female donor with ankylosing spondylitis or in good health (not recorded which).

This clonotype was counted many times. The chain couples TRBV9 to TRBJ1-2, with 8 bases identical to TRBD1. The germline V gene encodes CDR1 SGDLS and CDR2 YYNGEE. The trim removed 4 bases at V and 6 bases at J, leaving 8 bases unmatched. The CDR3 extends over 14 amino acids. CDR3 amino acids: CASSPDRGMDGYTF. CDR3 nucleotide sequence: TGTGCCAGCAGCCCCGACAGGGGAATGGATGGCTACACCTTC.

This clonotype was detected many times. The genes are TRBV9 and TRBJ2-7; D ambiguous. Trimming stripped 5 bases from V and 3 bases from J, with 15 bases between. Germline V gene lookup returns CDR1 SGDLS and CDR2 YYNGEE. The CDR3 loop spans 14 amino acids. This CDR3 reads CASSPRPGSYEQYF. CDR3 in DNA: TGTGCCAGCAGTCCCCGGCCCGGAAGCTACGAGCAGTACTTC.

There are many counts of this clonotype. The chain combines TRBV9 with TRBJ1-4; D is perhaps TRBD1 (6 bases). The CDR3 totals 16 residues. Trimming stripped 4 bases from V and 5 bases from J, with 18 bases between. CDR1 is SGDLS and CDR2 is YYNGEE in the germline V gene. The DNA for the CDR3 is TGTGCCAGCAGCCGAGGAGGCGGGGGGCGCAATGAAAAACTGTTTTTT. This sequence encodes CASSRGGGGRNEKLFF.

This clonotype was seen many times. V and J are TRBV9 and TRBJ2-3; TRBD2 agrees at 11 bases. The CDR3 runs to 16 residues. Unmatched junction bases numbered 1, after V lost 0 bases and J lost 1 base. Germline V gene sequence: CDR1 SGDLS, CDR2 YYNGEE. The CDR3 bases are TGTGCCAGCAGCGTAGTAGCGGGGGGGCGCACAGATACGCAGTATTTT. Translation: CASSVVAGGRTDTQYF.

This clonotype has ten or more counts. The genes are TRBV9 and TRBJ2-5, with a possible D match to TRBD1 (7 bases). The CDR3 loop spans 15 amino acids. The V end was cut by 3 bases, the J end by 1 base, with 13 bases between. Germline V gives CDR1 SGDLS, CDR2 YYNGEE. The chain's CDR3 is CASSAGGPAQETQYF. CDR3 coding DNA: TGTGCCAGCAGCGCAGGGGGGCCGGCCCAAGAGACCCAGTACTTC.

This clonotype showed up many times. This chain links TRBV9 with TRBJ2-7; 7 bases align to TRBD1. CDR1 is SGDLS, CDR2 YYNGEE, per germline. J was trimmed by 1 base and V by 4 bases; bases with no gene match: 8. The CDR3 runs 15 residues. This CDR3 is CASSRFGTESYEQYF. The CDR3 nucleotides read TGTGCCAGCAGCCGATTCGGGACAGAGTCCTACGAGCAGTACTTC.

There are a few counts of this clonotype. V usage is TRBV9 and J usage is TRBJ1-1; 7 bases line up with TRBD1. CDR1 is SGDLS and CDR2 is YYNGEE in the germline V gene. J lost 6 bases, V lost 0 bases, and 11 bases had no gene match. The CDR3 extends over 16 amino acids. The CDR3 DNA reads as TGTGCCAGCAGCGTAGGTGCAGGGGGTATCCAATCTGAAGCTTTCTTT. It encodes CASSVGAGGIQSEAFF.

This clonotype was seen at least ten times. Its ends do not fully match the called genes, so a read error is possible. In nucleotides, the CDR3 is TGTGCCACCAGCACCGGGGGTTTCTTC. Its protein is CATSTGGFF. The chain recombines TRBV15 with TRBJ2-7, with D possibly matching TRBD2 (6 bases). CDR1 is LNHNV and CDR2 is YYDKDF in the germline V gene (reference sequence). This CDR3 region has 9 residues.

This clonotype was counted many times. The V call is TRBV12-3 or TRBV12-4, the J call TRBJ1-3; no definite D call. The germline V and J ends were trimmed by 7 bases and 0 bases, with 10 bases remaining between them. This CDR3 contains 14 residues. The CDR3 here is CASILARSGNTIYF. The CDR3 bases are TGTGCCAGCATTCTAGCCCGCTCTGGAAACACCATATATTTT.

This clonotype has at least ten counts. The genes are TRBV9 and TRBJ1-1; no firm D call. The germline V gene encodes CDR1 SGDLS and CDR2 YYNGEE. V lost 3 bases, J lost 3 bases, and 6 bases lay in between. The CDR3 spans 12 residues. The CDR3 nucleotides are TGTGCCAGCAGCGGAGGAGACACTGAAGCTTTCTTT. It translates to CASSGGDTEAFF.

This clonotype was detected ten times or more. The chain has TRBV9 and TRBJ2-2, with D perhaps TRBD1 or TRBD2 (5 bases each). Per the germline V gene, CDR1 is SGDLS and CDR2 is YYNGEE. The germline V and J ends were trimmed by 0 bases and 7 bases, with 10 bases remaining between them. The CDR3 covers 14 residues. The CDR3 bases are TGTGCCAGCAGCGTAGTAGAGGGGTACGGGGAGCTGTTTTTT. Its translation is CASSVVEGYGELFF.

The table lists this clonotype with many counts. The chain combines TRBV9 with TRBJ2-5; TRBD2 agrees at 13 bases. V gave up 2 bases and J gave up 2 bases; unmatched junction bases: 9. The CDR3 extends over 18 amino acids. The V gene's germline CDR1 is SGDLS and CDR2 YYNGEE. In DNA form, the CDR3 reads TGTGCCAGCAGCGTTTCACTAGCGGGGGGGCGTCGGCAAGAGACCCAGTACTTC. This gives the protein CASSVSLAGGRRQETQYF.

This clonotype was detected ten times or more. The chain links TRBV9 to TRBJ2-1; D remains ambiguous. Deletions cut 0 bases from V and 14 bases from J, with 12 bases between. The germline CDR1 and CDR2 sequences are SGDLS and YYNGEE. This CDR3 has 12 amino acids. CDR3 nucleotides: TGTGCCAGCAGCGTAGAACCCGAGAGGAAGTTCTTC. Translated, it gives CASSVEPERKFF.

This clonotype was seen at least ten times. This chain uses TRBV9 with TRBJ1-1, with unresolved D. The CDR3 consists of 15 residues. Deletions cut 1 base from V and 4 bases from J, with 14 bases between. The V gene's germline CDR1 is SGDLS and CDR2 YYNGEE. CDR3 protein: CASSVSAGLSTEAFF. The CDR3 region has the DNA TGTGCCAGCAGCGTATCGGCAGGCCTGAGCACTGAAGCTTTCTTT. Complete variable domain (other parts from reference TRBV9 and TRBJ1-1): DSGVTQTPKHLITATGQRVTLRCSPRSGDLSVYWYQQSLDQGLQFLIQYYNGEERAKGNILERFSAQQFPDLHSELNLSSLELGDSALYFCASSVSAGLSTEAFFGQGTRLTVV.

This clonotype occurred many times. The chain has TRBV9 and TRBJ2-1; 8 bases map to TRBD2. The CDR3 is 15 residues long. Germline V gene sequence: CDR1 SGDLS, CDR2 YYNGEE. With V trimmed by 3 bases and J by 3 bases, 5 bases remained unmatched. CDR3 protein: CASSGASGHYNEQFF. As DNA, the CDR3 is TGTGCCAGCAGCGGGGCTAGCGGGCACTACAATGAGCAGTTCTTC.

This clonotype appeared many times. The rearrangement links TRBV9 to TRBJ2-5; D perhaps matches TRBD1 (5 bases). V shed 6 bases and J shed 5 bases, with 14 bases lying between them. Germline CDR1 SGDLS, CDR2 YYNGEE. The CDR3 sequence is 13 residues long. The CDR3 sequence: CASNKGDDETQYF. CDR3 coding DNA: TGTGCCAGCAACAAAGGGGATGACGAGACCCAGTACTTC.

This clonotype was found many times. CDR3 nucleotide sequence: TGTGCCAGCAGCGTATTTAGGGAGGGCGAGCAGTACTTC. This codes for CASSVFREGEQYF. The chain links TRBV9 to TRBJ2-7; 7 bases line up with TRBD2. Germline CDR1 and CDR2: SGDLS and YYNGEE. The CDR3 loop spans 13 amino acids. The ends lost 1 base at V and 6 bases at J; junction bases unmatched: 4.

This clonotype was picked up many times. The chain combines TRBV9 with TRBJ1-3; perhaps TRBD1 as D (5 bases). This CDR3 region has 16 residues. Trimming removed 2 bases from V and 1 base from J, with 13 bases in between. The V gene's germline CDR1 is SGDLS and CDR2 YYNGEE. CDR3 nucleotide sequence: TGTGCCAGCAGCGTCGGGGGGTTCGATTCTGGAAACACCATATATTTT. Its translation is CASSVGGFDSGNTIYF. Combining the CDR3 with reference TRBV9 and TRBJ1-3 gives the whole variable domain DSGVTQTPKHLITATGQRVTLRCSPRSGDLSVYWYQQSLDQGLQFLIQYYNGEERAKGNILERFSAQQFPDLHSELNLSSLELGDSALYFCASSVGGFDSGNTIYFGEGSWLTVV.

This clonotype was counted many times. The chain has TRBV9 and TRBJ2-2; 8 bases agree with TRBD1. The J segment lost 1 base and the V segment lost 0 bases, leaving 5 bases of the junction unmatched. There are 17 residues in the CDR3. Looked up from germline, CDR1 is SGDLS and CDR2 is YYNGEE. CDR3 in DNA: TGTGCCAGCAGCGTAGGTGCAGGGGGCCTGAACACCGGGGAGCTGTTTTTT. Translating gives CASSVGAGGLNTGELFF.

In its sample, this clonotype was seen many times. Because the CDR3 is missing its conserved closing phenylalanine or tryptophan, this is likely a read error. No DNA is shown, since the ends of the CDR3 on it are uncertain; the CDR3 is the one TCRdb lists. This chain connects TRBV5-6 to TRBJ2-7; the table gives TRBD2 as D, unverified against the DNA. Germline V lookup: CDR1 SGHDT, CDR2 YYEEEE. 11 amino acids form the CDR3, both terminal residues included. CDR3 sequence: CASSLTAPAPS.

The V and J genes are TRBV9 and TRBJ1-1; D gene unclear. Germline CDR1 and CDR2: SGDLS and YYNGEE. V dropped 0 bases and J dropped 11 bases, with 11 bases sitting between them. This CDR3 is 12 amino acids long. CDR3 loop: CASSVGLGRAFF. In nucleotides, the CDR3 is TGTGCCAGCAGCGTAGGTCTTGGAAGGGCTTTCTTT.